The source of this TCR beta chain is a study of T-cell memory formation after mild COVID-19 (dated by TCRdb to about 2021). For context, the study as a whole: TCR sequence clusters from the two donors were largely donor specific. Longitudinal TCRalpha and TCRbeta repertoire sequencing tracked T-cell clones expanding and contracting after mild COVID-19 in a couple of donors. The cohort comprised two young, previously healthy adult volunteers, one female and one male. Results and caveats for the whole study, not just this receptor: Clones contracting from day 15 to 85 had balanced CD4/CD8 phenotypes, while a second wave expanding from day 15 to 37 was biased towards CD4+. SARS-CoV-2 specificity was not confirmed for the second-wave clones peaking on day 37. Some responding clones were detected in pre-infection memory, which suggested that pre-existing cross-reactive memory T cells had joined the SARS-CoV-2 response. The study covered only a couple of mild cases, and larger cohorts including severe cases with pre-infection samples were considered necessary. Contracting CD4+ clones turned up mainly in the CM and EM memory subsets, whereas EMRA was where CD8+ clones were enriched.

The reads were generated on an Illumina NovaSeq 6000. TCRalpha and TCRbeta cDNA libraries were built by 5'RACE with constant-segment primers, adding sample barcodes and unique molecular identifiers. RNA was extracted from every sample with Trizol reagent. Amplification of the libraries took two PCR steps, and the second step added a second sample barcode plus Illumina TruSeq adapters. Sequencing of the libraries was done on an Illumina NovaSeq, producing 2 x 150 bp paired-end reads. As for the original processing: The reads were demultiplexed and collapsed into UMI-guided consensus sequences using migec v1.2.7. Using mixcr v2.1.11, UMI consensuses were aligned to TRA and TRB V and J templates and then assembled into clonotypes. A clonotype was counted as expanded or contracted only when both edgeR and NoisET called the clonotype significant, with the noise models trained on biological replicates. edgeR calls used a false discovery rate-adjusted p below 0.01 and a log2 fold-change threshold of 1. PCA with hierarchical clustering of max-normalized trajectories of the 1000 most abundant clonotypes was used as exploratory dynamics analysis. Separately sequenced CD4+ and CD8+ repertoires were used to assign a CD4 or CD8 phenotype to each responding clone. The public reads were reprocessed in TCRdb via fastp at Q25 and MiXCR, keeping in-frame beta chains. Each record represents a unique CDR3 protein, reported with the most common genes and DNA among its rows. These V and J calls derive from TCRdb rather than the authors' analysis. The sample yields about 410,000 distinct CDR3 sequences; approximately 18% were counted once. Roughly 21% of the sample is taken by the ten largest.

On this clonotype: It lacks a known antigen. Per-base qualities were not stored, and no clone one base away is much larger.

Ficoll-Paque density gradient centrifugation was used to isolate PBMCs. The CDR3 covers 16 residues, taking in both the cysteine and the phenylalanine. The entry retains the CDR3 DNA only, 48 bases that are in frame from base 1. V is pared back by 3 bases and J by 3 bases, with 17 bases lying between the germline termini. According to the germline V gene, CDR1 reads SGHTA and CDR2 reads FQGNSA. Sequencing was carried out using PBMCs or a T cell subset sorted from them (not recorded which). The receptor comes from a young man who had mild COVID-19 (a few samples of this study predate the infection). The sample titles of this study are shuffled in the database, so cell type and time point are left out; the donor was told from shared clones. The sequence is built from TRBV7-2 and TRBJ2-5; the D segment is perhaps TRBD1 or TRBD2, each sharing 7 matched bases. DNA sequence: TGTGCCAGCAGCTTGGCCAGGGGGGGAAGGGAAGAGACCCAGTACTTC. This yields the protein CASSLARGGREETQYF.